This T cell receptor beta chain was found in a study of long-term antiretroviral therapy in people with HIV. Only one count was recorded for this clone. An immunoSEQ assay, version v3.0, was performed at survey level. The table came from immunoSEQ multiplex PCR; TCRdb's copy has only in-frame clones and leaves some out. In the table there are roughly 25,000 clones, around three quarters of which are singletons. Germline assignment: CDR1 LGHNA and CDR2 YSLEER. This CDR3 spans 14 amino acids. The ends lost 4 bases at V and 7 bases at J; junction bases unmatched: 2. The sequence came from a woman in her forties with HIV. The V gene is TRBV4-3, the J gene TRBJ2-2, with 11 bases matching TRBD1. The sequencing used unsorted PBMCs, collected 0.5 years after starting antiretroviral therapy. The CDR3 DNA sequence: TGCGCCAGCAGCCGGACAGGGGGCAGCGGGGAGCTGTTTTTT. It specifies CASSRTGGSGELFF.